Given below is one T cell receptor beta chain in context. These data are taken from a study of blood T cell repertoires in COVID-19. In the source study's methods: The authors estimated nucleated cell counts from reference gene primer amplification. Generated by immunoSEQ multiplex PCR, the TCRdb table keeps only in-frame clones and is missing some. From that table come the V and J calls and clone size; the DNA was used to work out D and trimming. The sample holds about 200,000 clones; 88% are singletons and the top ten take around 1.5%. V lost 5 bases and J 0 bases, leaving 14 bases between the germline ends. Germline V gene data show CDR1 as SGHVS and CDR2 as FQNEAQ. The CDR3 length is 15 residues.

This receptor was identified in a man between 18 and 35 years old with active or convalescent COVID-19. This chain joins TRBV7-8 and TRBJ2-7; TRBD1 is a possible D gene (6 bases). The sequenced material came from peripheral blood. The chain's CDR3 is CASSPRQGSSYEQYF. CDR3 DNA: TGTGCCAGCAGCCCTCGGCAGGGGTCCTCCTACGAGCAGTACTTC.